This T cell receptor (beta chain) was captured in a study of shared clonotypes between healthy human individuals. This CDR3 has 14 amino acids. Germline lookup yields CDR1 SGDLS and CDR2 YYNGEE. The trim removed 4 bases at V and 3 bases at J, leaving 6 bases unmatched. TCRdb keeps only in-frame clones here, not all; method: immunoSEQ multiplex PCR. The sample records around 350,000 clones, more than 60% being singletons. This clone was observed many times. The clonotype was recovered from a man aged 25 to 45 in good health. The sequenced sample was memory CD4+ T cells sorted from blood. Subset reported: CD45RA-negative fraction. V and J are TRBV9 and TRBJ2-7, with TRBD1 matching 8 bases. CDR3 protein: CASSYGQGNYEQYF. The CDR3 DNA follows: TGTGCCAGCAGCTACGGACAGGGAAACTACGAGCAGTACTTC. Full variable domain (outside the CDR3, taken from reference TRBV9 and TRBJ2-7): DSGVTQTPKHLITATGQRVTLRCSPRSGDLSVYWYQQSLDQGLQFLIQYYNGEERAKGNILERFSAQQFPDLHSELNLSSLELGDSALYFCASSYGQGNYEQYFGPGTRLTVT.